The subject of this entry is one TCR beta chain. Its specificity is unknown. TCRdb re-called the 5' RACE reads through MiXCR, storing one row per CDR3 protein. The profile shows around 250,000 distinct CDR3 sequences, roughly an eighth of them singletons. The data belong to a study of identical twins. General observations from the study: It was possible that invariant MAIT and iNKT cells partly confounded the zero-insertion analyses.

These same records also appear under a second study, on yellow fever vaccine responses in identical twins.

The source of this sequence is a woman younger than 35 in good health. The specimen was memory (CD45RO+) T cells sorted from blood.

CDR3 region: CATSSQDRGLYEQYF. The CDR3 nucleotides are TGTGCCACCAGCAGCCAGGACAGGGGACTATACGAGCAGTACTTC. The chain employs TRBV15 and TRBJ2-7, with 9 bases fitting TRBD1. Germline V lookup: CDR1 LNHNV, CDR2 YYDKDF (reference sequence). J was trimmed by 4 bases and V by 3 bases; bases with no gene match: 7. This CDR3 region has 15 residues.